A single sample gave rise to the 15 T cell receptor beta chains below, sequenced in a study of cytomegalovirus exposure and HLA in healthy donors. Primers included in the PCR were 60 Vbeta and 13 Jbeta primers. The repertoire was sequenced with immunoSEQ multiplex PCR; TCRdb's copy has only in-frame clones and lacks some. The sample includes 180,000 or so clones, over 65% of them seen just once. The sequenced sample was PBMCs. These receptor sequences come from a man between 18 and 29 years old in good health and CMV-seronegative.

The genes are TRBV19 and TRBJ1-1, with D possibly TRBD1 on 6 matching bases. With 4 bases removed from V and 5 bases from J, the gap between germline ends came to 14 bases. The germline gives CDR1 LNHDA, CDR2 SQIVND (reference sequence). CDR3 size: 14 residues. The CDR3 sequence: CASSTRGAGTEAFF. The CDR3 nucleotides are TGTGCCAGTAGTACACGGGGGGCAGGAACTGAAGCTTTCTTT.

V gene TRBV6-4 combines with J gene TRBJ2-3, with TRBD2 as a possible D gene (6 bases). Germline V gives CDR1 MRHNA, CDR2 SNTAGT. V lost 2 bases and J 4 bases, leaving 13 bases between the germline ends. CDR3 length: 15 residues. CDR3 in DNA: TGTGCCAGCAGTGACGGGCGGGGTCTGGCAGATACGCAGTATTTT. Protein: CASSDGRGLADTQYF.

The chain recombines TRBV14 with TRBJ1-4; D is undetermined. From germline, CDR1 is SGHDN and CDR2 FVKESK. The CDR3 covers 15 residues. V lost 6 bases and J 0 bases, leaving 11 bases between the germline ends. The CDR3 coding sequence is TGTGCCAGCAGTCGCGCCGGGACAACTAATGAAAAACTGTTTTTT. This translates into CASSRAGTTNEKLFF. Based on the CDR3 plus reference TRBV14 and TRBJ1-4, the full variable domain is EAGVTQFPSHSVIEKGQTVTLRCDPISGHDNLYWYRRVMGKEIKFLLHFVKESKQDESGMPNNRFLAERTGGTYSTLKVQPAELEDSGVYFCASSRAGTTNEKLFFGSGTQLSVL.

The sample holds a few counts of this clone. The rearrangement joins TRBV6-5 to TRBJ1-2; TRBD1 matches at 8 bases. The CDR3 totals 16 residues. Per germline, CDR1 MNHEY and CDR2 SVGAGI. With 3 bases clipped from V and 8 bases from J, the junction kept 14 bases outside the gene matches. As DNA, the CDR3 is TGTGCCAGCAGTTATACCCTCCTGGACAGGGTGAACGGCTACACCTTC. Its protein is CASSYTLLDRVNGYTF.

This clone was recorded only once. The J gene is TRBJ2-2, the V gene TRBV7-8; D may be TRBD2 (5 bases). Germline CDR1 and CDR2: SGHVS and FQNEAQ. This CDR3 contains 15 residues. V gave up 6 bases and J gave up 0 bases, with 11 bases separating them. The CDR3 bases are TGTGCCAGCAGACTACTAGTTGCGAACACCGGGGAGCTGTTTTTT. This translates into CASRLLVANTGELFF.

V is TRBV19 and J is TRBJ1-2; TRBD1 is a possible D gene (6 bases). CDR1 is LNHDA, CDR2 SQIVND, per germline (reference sequence). The CDR3 sequence is 13 residues long. Trimming left V 3 bases short and J 8 bases short, with 13 bases between. The CDR3 reads CASSIDRTRGYTF. CDR3 in DNA: TGTGCCAGTAGTATCGACAGGACTCGCGGCTACACCTTC.

This chain uses TRBV5-1 with TRBJ2-7; 10 nucleotides align to TRBD2. This CDR3 has 16 amino acids. Trimming took 0 bases from V and 5 from J; bases not matched to a gene: 8. Germline V CDR1 and CDR2: SGHRS, YFSETQ. CDR3 in amino acids: CASSLDPGAGGNEQYF. In DNA, the CDR3 is TGCGCCAGCAGCTTGGATCCTGGAGCGGGGGGGAACGAGCAGTACTTC.

This clone was detected once. Mismatch with germline at one junction end may stem from a read error. V is TRBV29-1 and J is TRBJ2-1; D gene uncertain. The CDR3 has 11 amino acids. The germline V gene encodes CDR1 SQVTM and CDR2 ANQGSEA. The CDR3 here is CMGSYYNEQFF. CDR3 DNA sequence: TGTATGGGCAGCTATTACAATGAGCAGTTCTTC.

The chain's CDR3 is CASSYSTGMQAFF. For the CDR3, the DNA is TGTGCCAGCAGTTACTCGACAGGGATGCAAGCTTTCTTT. The chain employs TRBV6-5 and TRBJ1-1; 7 bases agree with TRBD1. Germline V gives CDR1 MNHEY, CDR2 SVGAGI. V trimming: 0 bases; J trimming: 9 bases; junction bases outside the gene matches: 4. This CDR3 spans 13 amino acids.

This clone was counted between two and nine times. The genes are TRBV10-3 and TRBJ2-7, with TRBD2 identical over 10 bases. This CDR3 spans 14 amino acids. With V trimmed by 6 bases and J by 0 bases, 2 bases remained unmatched. In germline, CDR1 is ENHRY, CDR2 SYGVKD. CDR3 DNA: TGTGCCATCAGATCTAGCGGGAGCTCCTACGAGCAGTACTTC. The encoded protein is CAIRSSGSSYEQYF.

A remark on this clone: The sample has other DNA sequences that encode this CDR3 too. V gene TRBV7-9 combines with J gene TRBJ2-2, with D perhaps matching TRBD2 (6 bases). Trimming removed 1 base from V and 2 bases from J, with 8 bases in between. The CDR3 totals 15 residues. CDR1 is SEHNR, CDR2 FQNEAQ, per germline (reference sequence). CDR3 protein: CASSLGGANTGELFF. The DNA of the CDR3 is TGTGCCAGCAGCTTAGGCGGGGCCAACACCGGGGAGCTGTTTTTT.

This chain links TRBV19 with TRBJ2-5; 10 positions match TRBD1. The CDR3 runs 16 residues. Germline trimming cut 4 bases from V and 4 bases from J; bases unmatched to any gene: 9. Germline lookup yields CDR1 LNHDA and CDR2 SQIVND (reference sequence). Here the CDR3 reads CASSKGRDRGSETQYF. Written as DNA, the CDR3 is TGTGCCAGTAGTAAAGGCCGGGACAGGGGATCAGAGACCCAGTACTTC.

This clone was picked up one time. The chain couples TRBV5-4 to TRBJ2-7, with 9 bases lining up with TRBD2. J was trimmed by 6 bases and V by 4 bases; bases with no gene match: 8. Germline V gene data show CDR1 as SGHNT and CDR2 as YYREEE (reference sequence). The length of the CDR3 is 14 residues. CDR3 sequence reads: CASSVAGLASEQYF. The CDR3 DNA follows: TGTGCCAGCAGCGTAGCGGGACTAGCATCCGAGCAGTACTTC. The variable domain in full, completed from reference TRBV5-4 and TRBJ2-7, reads ETGVTQSPTHLIKTRGQQVTLRCSSQSGHNTVSWYQQALGQGPQFIFQYYREEENGRGNFPPRFSGLQFPNYSSELNVNALELDDSALYLCASSVAGLASEQYFGPGTRLTVT.

This clone was recorded once. The V call is TRBV11-2, the J call TRBJ1-1; D not resolved. Germline V gene lookup returns CDR1 SGHAT and CDR2 FQNNGV. V lost 4 bases and J 1 base, leaving 10 bases between the germline ends. The CDR3 loop spans 14 amino acids. The CDR3 sequence is CASSSFQANTEAFF. CDR3 DNA sequence: TGTGCCAGCAGCTCCTTCCAGGCGAACACTGAAGCTTTCTTT. Together with reference TRBV11-2 and TRBJ1-1, the CDR3 gives the full variable domain: EAGVAQSPRYKIIEKRQSVAFWCNPISGHATLYWYQQILGQGPKLLIQFQNNGVVDDSQLPKDRFSAERLKGVDSTLKIQPAKLEDSAVYLCASSSFQANTEAFFGQGTRLTVV.

V gene TRBV30 combines with J gene TRBJ1-5; TRBD1 matches 9 bases. Per the germline V gene, CDR1 is GTSNPN and CDR2 is SVGIG (reference sequence). CDR3 size: 15 residues. The ends lost 2 bases at V and 9 bases at J; junction bases unmatched: 11. CDR3 loop: CAWSTVDRGLRPQHF. Here the CDR3 DNA reads TGTGCCTGGAGTACTGTTGACAGGGGGTTGAGGCCCCAGCATTTT. Looking up the rest from reference TRBV30 and TRBJ1-5 gives the full variable domain: SQTIHQWPATLVQPVGSPLSLECTVEGTSNPNLYWYRQAAGRGLQLLFYSVGIGQISSEVPQNLSASRPQDRQFILSSKKLLLSDSGFYLCAWSTVDRGLRPQHFGDGTRLSIL.